Reported below is one T cell receptor beta chain. The antigen is unknown. The table came from immunoSEQ multiplex PCR; TCRdb's copy has only in-frame clones and leaves some out. The sample lists approximately 120,000 clones, roughly 94% occurring once. The germline CDR1 and CDR2 sequences are SGHRS and YFSETQ. Trimming cost V 0 bases and J 1 base; bases outside gene matches: 9. The CDR3 has 17 residues. This sample is drawn from a study of cytomegalovirus exposure and HLA in healthy donors. Study at large: The 120 or so validation repertoires were reported in a later analysis to have been generated on the same platform as the approximately 700 first-cohort repertoires.

Overall study results and limits: Listed as cytomegalovirus-associated were over 150 TCR beta chains. Most TCRs appeared rarely, but some public TCRs recurred in many donors. The classifier reportedly diagnosed cytomegalovirus status with high specificity and sensitivity.

The sample comprised PBMCs. The clonotype comes from a woman younger than 35 in good health and CMV-seronegative. This rearrangement joins TRBV5-1 to TRBJ2-5; 7 nucleotides line up with TRBD2. The CDR3 coding sequence is TGCGCCAGCAGCTTGGTTGGGCGGGGGACTCTCCAAGAGACCCAGTACTTC. Amino acids: CASSLVGRGTLQETQYF.